The rows below give T cell receptor beta chains drawn from one sample of a study of CD8 T cells in ankylosing spondylitis. One entry per CDR3 protein results from TCRdb running MiXCR on the 5' RACE reads. The table includes tens of thousands of distinct CDR3 sequences, 3% to 4.5% detected once. Sequencing was performed on blood, either unsorted or a sorted T cell fraction (not recorded which). These receptors were obtained from a female donor with ankylosing spondylitis or in good health (not recorded which). Both conserved end residues are part of each CDR3. Fields, in order: D gene, J gene, V gene, clone size, CDR3 DNA, CDR3 protein. A D gene is named only where the DNA matches it firmly. Clone size is given for some rows only: seen once, a few or many times, or a class if the clone is expanded.

D gene: TRBD2; J gene: TRBJ2-1; V gene: TRBV9; clone size: many; CDR3 DNA: TGTGCCAGCAGCGGAGGGGCGGGGGGGTACAATGAGCAGTTCTTC; CDR3 protein: CASSGGAGGYNEQFF
D gene: TRBD1; J gene: TRBJ2-1; V gene: TRBV9; clone size: many; CDR3 DNA: TGTGCCAGCAGCGTAGGGACAGGGGACTACAATGAGCAGTTCTTC; CDR3 protein: CASSVGTGDYNEQFF
D gene: NA; J gene: TRBJ2-7; V gene: TRBV9; clone size: many; CDR3 DNA: TGTGCCAGCAGCGTACAGGGCTCCTACGAGCAGTACTTC; CDR3 protein: CASSVQGSYEQYF
D gene: TRBD1; J gene: TRBJ2-5; V gene: TRBV9; clone size: many; CDR3 DNA: TGTGCCAGCAGCACAAAGGGACAGGGGTGGGAGACCCAGTACTTC; CDR3 protein: CASSTKGQGWETQYF
D gene: NA; J gene: TRBJ1-4; V gene: TRBV9; clone size: many; CDR3 DNA: TGTGCCAGCAGCCTTCGTCAAGGGAGGGCGGGTGAAAAACTGTTTTTT; CDR3 protein: CASSLRQGRAGEKLFF
D gene: NA; J gene: TRBJ1-2; V gene: TRBV9; clone size: many; CDR3 DNA: TGTGCCAGCAGCTCAGCAGGGTTTTCGGGCTACACCTTC; CDR3 protein: CASSSAGFSGYTF
D gene: NA; J gene: TRBJ2-1; V gene: TRBV9; clone size: many; CDR3 DNA: TGTGCCAGCAGCGTAGGGGCAGCACCATACTCCTACAATGAGCAGTTCTTC; CDR3 protein: CASSVGAAPYSYNEQFF
D gene: NA; J gene: TRBJ1-1; V gene: TRBV9; clone size: many; CDR3 DNA: TGTGCCAGCAGCGTCCGGGTAGACACTGAAGCTTTCTTT; CDR3 protein: CASSVRVDTEAFF
D gene: TRBD2; J gene: TRBJ2-3; V gene: TRBV9; clone size: few; CDR3 DNA: TGTGCCAGCAGCGCCTTCGGGGTAGCGGGGGGCACAGATACGCAGTATTTT; CDR3 protein: CASSAFGVAGGTDTQYF
D gene: NA; J gene: TRBJ2-4; V gene: TRBV9; clone size: many; CDR3 DNA: TGTGCCAGCAGCGTAGACCTCCCTGGGGACCCAGGTGGGGCCAAAAACATTCAGTACTTC; CDR3 protein: CASSVDLPGDPGGAKNIQYF
D gene: NA; J gene: TRBJ1-6; V gene: TRBV9; clone size: many; CDR3 DNA: TGTGCCAGCAGCGTGGGGACCGAAAATTCACCCCTCCACTTT; CDR3 protein: CASSVGTENSPLHF
D gene: NA; J gene: TRBJ1-2; V gene: TRBV9; clone size: medium-sized; CDR3 DNA: TGTGCCAGCAGCCACCGGGCACCTAACTATGGCTACACCTTC; CDR3 protein: CASSHRAPNYGYTF
D gene: NA; J gene: TRBJ1-1; V gene: TRBV23-1; clone size: many; CDR3 DNA: TGCGCCAGCAGTCAATCAGGGCAGGGGCCGTGGTTTGCTTTCTTT; CDR3 protein: CASSQSGQGPWFAFF
D gene: TRBD1; J gene: TRBJ2-3; V gene: TRBV9; clone size: many; CDR3 DNA: TGTGCCAGCAGCTTCCGGGGGGACAGGGTATCAGATACGCAGTATTTT; CDR3 protein: CASSFRGDRVSDTQYF
D gene: TRBD1; J gene: TRBJ2-2; V gene: TRBV9; clone size: few; CDR3 DNA: TGTGCCAGCAGCGTAGGGTGGGACAGGAACACCGGGGAGCTGTTTTTT; CDR3 protein: CASSVGWDRNTGELFF
D gene: NA; J gene: TRBJ2-7; V gene: TRBV9; clone size: NA; CDR3 DNA: TGTGCCAGCAGCCTGAACGAGGGCAGCTCCTACGAGCAGTACTTC; CDR3 protein: CASSLNEGSSYEQYF
D gene: NA; J gene: TRBJ2-7; V gene: TRBV9; clone size: many; CDR3 DNA: TGTGCCAGCAGCGTAGATTGGGGGAATGAGGCCGAGCAGTACTTC; CDR3 protein: CASSVDWGNEAEQYF
D gene: TRBD1; J gene: TRBJ1-3; V gene: TRBV9; clone size: many; CDR3 DNA: TGTGCCAGCAGCTCGGGACAGGCCTTCTCTGGAAACACCATATATTTT; CDR3 protein: CASSSGQAFSGNTIYF
D gene: NA; J gene: TRBJ2-3; V gene: TRBV9; clone size: many; CDR3 DNA: TGTGCCAGCAGCGCCAGGACCACCACAGATACGCAGTATTTT; CDR3 protein: CASSARTTTDTQYF
D gene: NA; J gene: TRBJ2-3; V gene: TRBV9; clone size: many; CDR3 DNA: TGTGCCAGCAGCGCTCCCCGGGATACGCAGTATTTT; CDR3 protein: CASSAPRDTQYF
D gene: NA; J gene: TRBJ2-1; V gene: TRBV13; clone size: NA; CDR3 DNA: TGTGCCAGCAGCCCAGGGTGGAATGAGCAGTTCTTC; CDR3 protein: CASSPGWNEQFF
D gene: TRBD2; J gene: TRBJ2-5; V gene: TRBV9; clone size: many; CDR3 DNA: TGTGCCAGCAGCGCTTTAGCGGGGGGAACCCAGTACTTC; CDR3 protein: CASSALAGGTQYF
D gene: NA; J gene: TRBJ1-1; V gene: TRBV9; clone size: NA; CDR3 DNA: TGTGCCAGCAGCGTAGTAATCACGAACACTGAAGCTTTCTTT; CDR3 protein: CASSVVITNTEAFF
D gene: NA; J gene: TRBJ2-2; V gene: TRBV9; clone size: many; CDR3 DNA: TGTGCCAGCAGCGTAGCCGGGACCCCGCCCGGGGAGCTGTTTTTT; CDR3 protein: CASSVAGTPPGELFF
D gene: TRBD1; J gene: TRBJ2-3; V gene: TRBV9; clone size: many; CDR3 DNA: TGTGCCAGCAGGACAGGGAGCACAGATACGCAGTATTTT; CDR3 protein: CASRTGSTDTQYF
D gene: TRBD1; J gene: TRBJ2-7; V gene: TRBV7-3; clone size: many; CDR3 DNA: TGTGCCAGCACCCAAAGGGACAGAACCTACGAGCAGTACTTC; CDR3 protein: CASTQRDRTYEQYF
D gene: TRBD1; J gene: TRBJ1-2; V gene: TRBV9; clone size: many; CDR3 DNA: TGTGCCAGCAGCGGAAGGGACAGTGTCGCCTATGGCTACACCTTC; CDR3 protein: CASSGRDSVAYGYTF
D gene: NA; J gene: TRBJ2-1; V gene: TRBV9; clone size: few; CDR3 DNA: TGTGCCAGCAGCGCCAGATCTGGCAATGAGCAGTTCTTC; CDR3 protein: CASSARSGNEQFF
D gene: TRBD1; J gene: TRBJ1-1; V gene: TRBV9; clone size: many; CDR3 DNA: TGTGCCAGCAGCACGGGACAGGGGGAACTGAACACTGAAGCTTTCTTT; CDR3 protein: CASSTGQGELNTEAFF
D gene: TRBD2; J gene: TRBJ2-1; V gene: TRBV9; clone size: many; CDR3 DNA: TGTGCCAGCAGCGTAGGGGTTAGCGGGGGGGGCAATGAGCAGTTCTTC; CDR3 protein: CASSVGVSGGGNEQFF
D gene: NA; J gene: TRBJ2-2; V gene: TRBV9; clone size: many; CDR3 DNA: TGTGCCAGCAGCGTAGCGGTCGGGGAGCTGTTTTTT; CDR3 protein: CASSVAVGELFF
D gene: NA; J gene: TRBJ1-6; V gene: TRBV9; clone size: NA; CDR3 DNA: TGTGCCAGCAGCGTATCGCAGGCCGACTCACCCCTCCACTTT; CDR3 protein: CASSVSQADSPLHF
D gene: NA; J gene: TRBJ1-3; V gene: TRBV9; clone size: many; CDR3 DNA: TGTGCCAGCAGCCCAGCAGGGCTTTCGAACACCATATATTTT; CDR3 protein: CASSPAGLSNTIYF
D gene: NA; J gene: TRBJ2-1; V gene: TRBV9; clone size: many; CDR3 DNA: TGTGCCAGCAGCGTAGCTTTGGGGGCAGATGAGCAGTTCTTC; CDR3 protein: CASSVALGADEQFF
D gene: TRBD1; J gene: TRBJ1-1; V gene: TRBV9; clone size: many; CDR3 DNA: TGTGCCAGCAGCGCCGGACAGGGGTTGACTGAAGCTTTCTTT; CDR3 protein: CASSAGQGLTEAFF
D gene: TRBD2; J gene: TRBJ2-1; V gene: TRBV9; clone size: many; CDR3 DNA: TGTGCCAGCAGCGTAGTTTCCGGGGGGGCCGGTGAGCAGTTCTTC; CDR3 protein: CASSVVSGGAGEQFF